This TCR beta chain appears in the sequencing data of a study of blood T cell repertoires in COVID-19. Turning to the study itself: The analysed material was cDNA or gDNA that came from T cells, B-cell-depleted T cells, or PBMCs.

The authors' processing: Estimated nucleated cell counts came from reference gene primer amplification. Measured with immunoSEQ multiplex PCR; TCRdb has only the in-frame clones, and not every one. For V, J and clone size, that table is used; D and trimming come from the DNA. This sample yields about 21,000 clones, of which approximately 81% are seen a single time; roughly 30% belongs to the top ten. CDR1 is MGHRA and CDR2 is YSYEKL in the germline V gene. V shed 0 bases and J shed 1 base, with 15 bases lying between them. The CDR3 spans 17 residues. The source of this sequence is a human donor with active COVID-19. The donor label of this sample is uncertain. Sample: peripheral blood. The V and J genes are TRBV4-1 and TRBJ1-1, with D possibly TRBD1 on 5 matching bases. CDR3 in amino acids: CASSQDHLGVSNTEAFF. For the CDR3, the DNA is TGCGCCAGCAGCCAAGATCATCTAGGGGTTTCGAACACTGAAGCTTTCTTT.